Listed below are T cell receptor beta chains from one sample, sequenced in a study of low-dose radiotherapy and immunotherapy resistance in tumors. TCRdb ran MiXCR on the reads and lists one entry per CDR3 protein. The sample lists about 46,000 distinct CDR3 sequences, 12% seen once, with roughly 6.2% in the top ten. Sequencing used PBMCs, obtained before treatment. The receptors shown here come from a female donor with ovarian cancer. The CDR3 runs from the conserved cysteine through the conserved F or W. The order of the fields is V gene, CDR3 length, CDR3 protein.

TRBV7-9,12,CASSLGVATQYF
TRBV7-2,14,CASSRTGTNYEQYF
TRBV5-4,14,CASSFQREINEQFF
TRBV28,15,CASSPGRTSGYEQYF
TRBV12-3/TRBV12-4,14,CASTMGQPGNTIYF
TRBV12-3/TRBV12-4,11,CASSYANEQYF
TRBV11-1,15,CASSLNRGPQETQYF
TRBV10-3,11,CAISPDREQFF
TRBV5-1,14,CASSTDRKVNEQFF
TRBV30,13,CAWSQTGDYGYTF
TRBV11-1,15,CASSVMTGEANVLTF
TRBV11-2,17,CASSWGSGGGTYNEQFF
TRBV6-2/TRBV6-3,16,CASSYGGGRGEETQYF
TRBV12-5,16,CASGPDRTGSADTQYF
TRBV28,15,CASRYTGGAGTEAFF
TRBV6-2/TRBV6-3,12,CASMHSKNIQYF
TRBV20-1,12,CSARAGYQPQHF
TRBV2,14,CASIPSSGANVLTF
TRBV14,13,CASSQGLGTEAFF
TRBV11-3,13,CASSFDSSYEQYF
TRBV30,14,CAWSRGGGFNEQFF
TRBV12-3/TRBV12-4,13,CASSSDLDYGYTF